Detailed here is one T cell receptor (beta chain). The data belong to a study of blood T cell repertoires in COVID-19. At the level of the study: Researchers got acute and convalescent COVID-19 samples from the United States, Italy and Spain.

CDR1 is MRHNA and CDR2 is SNTAGT in the germline V gene. Trimming shortened V by 3 bases and J by 9 bases, and 18 bases separated the two germline ends. The CDR3 length is 14 residues. Here immunoSEQ multiplex PCR was the method, and the copy in TCRdb shows in-frame clones only, minus some. The sample holds 150,000 to 200,000 clones; approximately 87% are singletons and the top ten take 3.7%. This receptor was obtained from a young man with active or convalescent COVID-19. The chain couples TRBV6-4 to TRBJ2-7; maybe TRBD2 (6 bases). The material sequenced was peripheral blood. Here the CDR3 DNA reads TGTGCCAGCAGTGAGGGGACTTCCCGTCGCTGGCAGTACTTC. Residues: CASSEGTSRRWQYF.